This T cell receptor (beta chain) was identified in a study of T cells in tuberculosis. Study in general: IGRA-negative adolescents, IGRA-positive adolescents with latent tuberculosis and adults with active tuberculosis formed this South African cohort.

Documented time point: new active TB diagnosis, blood taken before or within 7 days of starting treatment. Trimming cost V 6 bases and J 7 bases; bases outside gene matches: 6. This CDR3 comprises 13 residues. CDR1 MNHEY and CDR2 SVGAGI come from the germline V gene. As to this clone: The antigen remains undetermined.

Overall study findings and caveats: Classification accuracy was 85% to 90% (AUROC 0.7 to 0.9) with the GMM-specific repertoire.

The data were produced by immunoSEQ multiplex PCR, yet TCRdb's version contains in-frame clones alone and is incomplete. In the table there are tens of thousands of clones, around 90% of which are singletons. This sequence originates from an adult with tuberculosis. Some clones in this sample may be carry-over from other donors' samples. Material: PBMCs, obtained at tuberculosis diagnosis. The genes are TRBV6-5 and TRBJ2-7, with TRBD1 matching over 10 bases. CDR3 bases: TGTGCCAGCAGCCGACAGGGGGCGGGGGAGCAGTACTTC. It is translated as CASSRQGAGEQYF.